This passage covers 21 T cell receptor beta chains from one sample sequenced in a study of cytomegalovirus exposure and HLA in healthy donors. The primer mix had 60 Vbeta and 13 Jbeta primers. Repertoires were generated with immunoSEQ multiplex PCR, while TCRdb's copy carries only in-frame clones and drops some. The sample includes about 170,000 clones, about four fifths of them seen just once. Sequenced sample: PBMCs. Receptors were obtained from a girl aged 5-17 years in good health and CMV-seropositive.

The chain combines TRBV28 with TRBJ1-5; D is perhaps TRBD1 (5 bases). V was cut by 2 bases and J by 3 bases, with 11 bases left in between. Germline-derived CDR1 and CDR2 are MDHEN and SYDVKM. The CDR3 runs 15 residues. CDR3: CASSLRGRANQPQHF. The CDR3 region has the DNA TGTGCCAGCAGTTTAAGGGGCAGGGCCAATCAGCCCCAGCATTTT. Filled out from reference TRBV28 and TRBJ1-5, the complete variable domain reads DVKVTQSSRYLVKRTGEKVFLECVQDMDHENMFWYRQDPGLGLRLIYFSYDVKMKEKGDIPEGYSVSREKKERFSLILESASTNQTSMYLCASSLRGRANQPQHFGDGTRLSIL.

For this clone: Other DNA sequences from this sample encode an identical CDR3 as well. CDR3: CASSTGTVYEQYF. The CDR3 DNA sequence: TGTGCCAGTAGTACCGGGACAGTTTACGAGCAGTACTTC. This rearrangement joins TRBV19 to TRBJ2-7; TRBD1 aligns across 7 bases. V shed 4 bases, J shed 4 bases, and the junction held 4 bases outside the gene matches. The CDR3 covers 13 residues. Germline CDR1 and CDR2: LNHDA and SQIVND (reference sequence).

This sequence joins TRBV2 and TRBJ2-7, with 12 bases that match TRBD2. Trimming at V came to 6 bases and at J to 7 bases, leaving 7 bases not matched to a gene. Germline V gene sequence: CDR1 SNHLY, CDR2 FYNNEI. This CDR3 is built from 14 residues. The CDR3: CASRGLAGLIEQYF. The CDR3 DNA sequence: TGTGCCAGCAGAGGACTAGCGGGGTTAATTGAGCAGTACTTC.

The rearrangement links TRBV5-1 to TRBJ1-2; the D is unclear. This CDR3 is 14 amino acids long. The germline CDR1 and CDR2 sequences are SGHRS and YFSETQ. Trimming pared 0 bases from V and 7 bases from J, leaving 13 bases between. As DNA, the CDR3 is TGCGCCAGCAGCTTGGTGCCCCAGGTTGGTGGCTACACCTTC. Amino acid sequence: CASSLVPQVGGYTF.

The CDR3 sequence is CASSPRTSGGVTYNEQFF. CDR3 bases: TGTGCCAGCAGCCCGCGGACTAGCGGGGGGGTAACCTACAATGAGCAGTTCTTC. The rearrangement links TRBV7-6 to TRBJ2-1; 15 bases agree with TRBD2. Germline V gene sequence: CDR1 SGHVS, CDR2 FNYEAQ. The V segment lost 5 bases and the J segment 2 bases; nucleotides outside the gene matches: 7. The CDR3 extends over 18 amino acids.

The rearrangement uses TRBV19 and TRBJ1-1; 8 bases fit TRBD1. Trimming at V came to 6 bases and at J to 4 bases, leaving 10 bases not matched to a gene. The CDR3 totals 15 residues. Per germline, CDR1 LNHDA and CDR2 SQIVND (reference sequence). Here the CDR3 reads CASRTGTGGSTEAFF. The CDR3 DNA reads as TGTGCCAGTAGGACCGGGACAGGCGGTTCCACTGAAGCTTTCTTT.

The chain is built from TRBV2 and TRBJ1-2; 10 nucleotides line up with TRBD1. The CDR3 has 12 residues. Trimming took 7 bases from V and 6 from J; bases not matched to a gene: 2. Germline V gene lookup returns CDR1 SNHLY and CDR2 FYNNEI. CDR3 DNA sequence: TGTGCCAGCATAGGGACAGGGGATGGCTACACCTTC. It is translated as CASIGTGDGYTF.

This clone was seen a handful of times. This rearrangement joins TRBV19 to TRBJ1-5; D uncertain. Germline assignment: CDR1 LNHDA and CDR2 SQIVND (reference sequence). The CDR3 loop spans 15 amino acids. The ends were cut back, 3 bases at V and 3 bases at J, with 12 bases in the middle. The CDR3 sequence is CASSIFSGFNQPQHF. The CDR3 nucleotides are TGTGCCAGTAGTATTTTTTCGGGGTTCAATCAGCCCCAGCATTTT.

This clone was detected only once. CDR3 nucleotide sequence: TGTGCCAGCAGCTTCGCATTGACCGACGGGATAAGGCCCTACACCTTC. It codes for CASSFALTDGIRPYTF. The genes are TRBV7-2 and TRBJ1-2; no firm D call. Germline-derived CDR1 and CDR2 are SGHTA and FQGNSA. Trimming took 3 bases from V and 10 from J, leaving 24 bases between them. The CDR3 runs 16 residues.

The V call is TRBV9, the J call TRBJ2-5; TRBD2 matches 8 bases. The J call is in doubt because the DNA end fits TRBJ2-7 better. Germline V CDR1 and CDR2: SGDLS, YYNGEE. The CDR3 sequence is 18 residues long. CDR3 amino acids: CASSVGSGGASGSYEQYF. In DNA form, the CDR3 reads TGTGCCAGCAGCGTAGGATCCGGGGGGGCCTCGGGCTCCTACGAGCAGTACTTC.

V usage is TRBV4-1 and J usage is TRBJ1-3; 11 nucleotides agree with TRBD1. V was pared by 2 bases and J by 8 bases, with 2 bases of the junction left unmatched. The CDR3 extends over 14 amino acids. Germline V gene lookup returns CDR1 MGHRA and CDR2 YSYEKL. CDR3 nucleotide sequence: TGCGCCAGCAGCCAAAGGGACAGGGGGTACACCATATATTTT. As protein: CASSQRDRGYTIYF.

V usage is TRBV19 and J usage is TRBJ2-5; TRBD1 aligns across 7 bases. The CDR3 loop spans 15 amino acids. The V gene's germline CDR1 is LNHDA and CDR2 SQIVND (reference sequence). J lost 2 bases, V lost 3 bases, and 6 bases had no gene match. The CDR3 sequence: CASSIWDSLQETQYF. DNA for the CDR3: TGTGCCAGTAGTATTTGGGACAGCCTACAAGAGACCCAGTACTTC.

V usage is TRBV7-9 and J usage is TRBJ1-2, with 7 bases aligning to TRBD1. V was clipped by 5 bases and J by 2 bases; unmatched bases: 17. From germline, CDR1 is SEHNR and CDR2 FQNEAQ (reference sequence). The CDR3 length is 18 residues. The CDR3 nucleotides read TGTGCCAGCAGCCATAGGACAGGTCCCTCTCCTAAAAACTATGGCTACACCTTC. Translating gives CASSHRTGPSPKNYGYTF.

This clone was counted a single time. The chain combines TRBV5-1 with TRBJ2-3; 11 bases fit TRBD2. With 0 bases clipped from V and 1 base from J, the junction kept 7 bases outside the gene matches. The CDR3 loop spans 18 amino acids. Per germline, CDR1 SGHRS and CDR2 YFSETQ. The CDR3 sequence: CASSLELAGARGTDTQYF. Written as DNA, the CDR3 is TGCGCCAGCAGCTTGGAACTAGCGGGGGCCAGGGGCACAGATACGCAGTATTTT.

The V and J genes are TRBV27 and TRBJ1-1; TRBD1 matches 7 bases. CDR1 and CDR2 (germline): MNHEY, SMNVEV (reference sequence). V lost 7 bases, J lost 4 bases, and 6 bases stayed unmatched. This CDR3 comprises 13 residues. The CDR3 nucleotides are TGTGCCAGCAAACCCGGGACAGTCACTGAAGCTTTCTTT. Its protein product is CASKPGTVTEAFF.

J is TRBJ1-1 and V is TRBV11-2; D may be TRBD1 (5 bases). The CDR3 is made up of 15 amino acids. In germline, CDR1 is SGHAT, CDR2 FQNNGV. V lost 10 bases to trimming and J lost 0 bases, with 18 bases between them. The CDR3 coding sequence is TGTGCCACCTCGGGGAGGGGATCCATGAACACTGAAGCTTTCTTT. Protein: CATSGRGSMNTEAFF.

CDR3 sequence reads: CASSPGVRDRASEAFF. In DNA form, the CDR3 reads TGTGCCAGCAGTCCTGGTGTCCGGGACAGGGCGTCTGAAGCTTTCTTT. This sequence joins TRBV27 and TRBJ1-1; 9 nucleotides agree with TRBD1. The V gene's germline CDR1 is MNHEY and CDR2 SMNVEV (reference sequence). V lost 5 bases to trimming and J lost 6 bases; unmatched junction nucleotides: 13. The CDR3 runs to 16 residues.

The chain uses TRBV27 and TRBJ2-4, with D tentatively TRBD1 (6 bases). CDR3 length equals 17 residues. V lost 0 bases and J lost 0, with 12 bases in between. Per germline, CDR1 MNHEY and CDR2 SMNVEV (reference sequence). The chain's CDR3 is CASSLSGHMLAKNIQYF. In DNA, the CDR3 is TGTGCCAGCAGTTTATCGGGACATATGCTAGCCAAAAACATTCAGTACTTC.

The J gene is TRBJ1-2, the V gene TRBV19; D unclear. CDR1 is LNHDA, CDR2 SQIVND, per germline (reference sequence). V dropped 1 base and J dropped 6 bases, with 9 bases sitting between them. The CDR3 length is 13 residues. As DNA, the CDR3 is TGTGCCAGTAGTATAGGGGCAGCAGATGGCTACACCTTC. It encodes CASSIGAADGYTF.

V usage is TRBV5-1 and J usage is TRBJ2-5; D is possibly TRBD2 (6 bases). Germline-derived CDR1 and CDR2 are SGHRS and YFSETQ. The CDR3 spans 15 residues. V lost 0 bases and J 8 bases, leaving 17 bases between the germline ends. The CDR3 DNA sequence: TGCGCCAGCAGCTTGGCTAGCGCCGGGGGTGATACCCAGTACTTC. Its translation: CASSLASAGGDTQYF.

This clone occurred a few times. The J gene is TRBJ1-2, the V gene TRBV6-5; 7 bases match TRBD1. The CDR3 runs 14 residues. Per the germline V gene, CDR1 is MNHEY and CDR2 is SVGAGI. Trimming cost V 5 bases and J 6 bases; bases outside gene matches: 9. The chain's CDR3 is CASSHPPGGNGYTF. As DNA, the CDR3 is TGTGCCAGCAGTCACCCCCCAGGGGGGAATGGCTACACCTTC.